This T cell receptor beta chain was recovered during a study of T-cell memory formation after mild COVID-19. Study outcomes and limitations: Clones contracting day 15 to 85 were balanced CD4/CD8; later expanders leaned CD4+.

Each CDR3 protein is one row after TCRdb ran MiXCR on the 5' RACE reads. The sample records about 600,000 distinct CDR3 sequences, roughly a fifth being singletons. A remark on this clonotype: Its cognate antigen is unknown.

Material for sequencing was PBMCs or a T cell subset sorted from them (not recorded which). The TCR comes from an adult woman who had mild COVID-19 (a few samples of this study predate the infection). Cell type and time point are not known.

The chain's CDR3 is CASSMRRDQGQFF. The CDR3 nucleotides read TGTGCCAGCAGTATGCGCCGGGACCAAGGGCAGTTCTTC. This chain uses TRBV12-3 or TRBV12-4 with TRBJ2-1; D assignment may be TRBD1 or TRBD2 (5 bases each). This CDR3 has 13 amino acids. Trimming cost V 5 bases and J 12 bases, with 17 bases left between them.